This T cell receptor (beta chain) was found in a study of cytomegalovirus exposure and HLA in healthy donors. General observations from the study: Cytomegalovirus status, reportedly, was diagnosed with high specificity and sensitivity by the classifier. Confirmation was obtained in vitro that a few CMV-associated chains are specific for CMV antigens. Cytomegalovirus association was assigned to around 150 TCR beta chains.

Trimming pared 0 bases from V and 4 bases from J, leaving 10 bases between. Germline CDR1 and CDR2: LNHNV and YYDKDF (reference sequence). This CDR3 region has 16 residues. Profiled with immunoSEQ multiplex PCR; TCRdb holds only in-frame clones, not every one. This sample yields 150,000 to 200,000 clones, of which about 86% are seen a single time; about 2.2% belongs to the top ten. In its sample, this clone was seen once. Its cognate antigen is unknown. The sequence came from a young woman in good health and CMV-seronegative. Sequences were obtained from PBMCs. This chain links TRBV15 with TRBJ2-6; weak D call: TRBD1 (5 bases). The CDR3 is CATSRDRVRGANVLTF. For the CDR3, the DNA is TGTGCCACCAGCAGAGACAGGGTGCGCGGGGCCAACGTCCTGACTTTC.